The 32 T cell receptor beta chains presented below share a single source sample, sequenced in a study of blood T cell repertoires in COVID-19. The protocol was immunoSEQ multiplex PCR, while the TCRdb copy is restricted to in-frame clones and leaves out a portion. This sample has 60,000 to 75,000 clones, with around 84% found just once. Sequencing was done on a sample of peripheral blood. The receptors were gathered from a woman of 80 years or more with acute or convalescent COVID-19.

The V and J genes are TRBV7-9 and TRBJ1-2, with 8 bases that match TRBD1. Germline values: CDR1 SEHNR, CDR2 FQNEAQ (reference sequence). The V segment lost 7 bases and the J segment 8 bases; nucleotides outside the gene matches: 9. The CDR3 consists of 13 residues. CDR3 amino acids: CASTRGQGRGYTF. Here the CDR3 DNA reads TGTGCCAGCACCAGGGGGCAGGGCCGGGGCTACACCTTC.

This chain connects TRBV3-1 (or the pseudogene TRBV3-2) to TRBJ1-6; D may be TRBD1 (5 bases). The CDR3 covers 15 residues. Germline assignment: CDR1 LGHDT and CDR2 YNNKEL (reference sequence). Trimming took 1 base from V and 9 from J, leaving 13 bases between them. The DNA of the CDR3 is TGTGCCAGCAGCCAAGTCCCGGGGGTTGGTTCACCCCTCCACTTT. This encodes CASSQVPGVGSPLHF.

This clone was counted a single time. The gene calls are TRBV2 and TRBJ2-2; 10 nucleotides match TRBD2. The CDR3 runs 17 residues. V dropped 4 bases and J dropped 4; count of bases not matched to a gene: 9. Germline V lookup: CDR1 SNHLY, CDR2 FYNNEI. The CDR3: CASSVLSSGGRTGELFF. The CDR3 nucleotides are TGTGCCAGCAGTGTACTGTCTAGCGGGGGCCGCACCGGGGAGCTGTTTTTT.

This clone was observed once. V gene TRBV5-1 combines with J gene TRBJ2-1, with D possibly matching TRBD2 (5 bases). The CDR3 runs to 15 residues. Germline CDR1 and CDR2: SGHRS and YFSETQ. The germline V and J ends were trimmed by 2 bases and 8 bases, with 17 bases remaining between them. CDR3 nucleotide sequence: TGCGCCAGCAGCTTATCCCCCTCGAGAGCGGATGAGCAGTTCTTC. Its translation is CASSLSPSRADEQFF.

V gene TRBV27 combines with J gene TRBJ1-4; 7 bases are a match to TRBD1. Trimming took 2 bases from V and 5 from J; bases not matched to a gene: 14. Germline V lookup: CDR1 MNHEY, CDR2 SMNVEV (reference sequence). The CDR3 has 18 residues. The CDR3 nucleotides read TGTGCCAGCAGTTTAAGTTACCCGTCCGGGACAGAGAATGAAAAACTGTTTTTT. Translated, it gives CASSLSYPSGTENEKLFF.

The chain combines TRBV7-6 with TRBJ2-7; D is possibly TRBD1 (5 bases). The V end was cut by 1 base, the J end by 4 bases, with 14 bases between. The CDR3 runs 15 residues. The germline gives CDR1 SGHVS, CDR2 FNYEAQ. CDR3 DNA sequence: TGTGCCAGCAGCTTAGAGTCGGCAGGGAATTACGAGCAGTACTTC. Residues: CASSLESAGNYEQYF.

The rearrangement uses TRBV19 and TRBJ2-5, with D tentatively TRBD2 (5 bases). The V end lost 1 base, the J end lost 2 bases, and 14 bases lay between the germline ends. Germline-derived CDR1 and CDR2 are LNHDA and SQIVND (reference sequence). The CDR3 loop spans 16 amino acids. As DNA, the CDR3 is TGTGCCAGTAGTATAGTTCTAGGGAGTGGGCAAGAGACCCAGTACTTC. Translated: CASSIVLGSGQETQYF.

V gene TRBV10-3 combines with J gene TRBJ1-1; tentatively, D is TRBD1 (6 bases). Germline-derived CDR1 and CDR2 are ENHRY and SYGVKD. Trimming left V 4 bases short and J 1 base short, with 16 bases between. This CDR3 is 16 amino acids long. DNA of the CDR3: TGTGCCATCAGTGGTGGCCAGGGGTTGGGGAACACTGAAGCTTTCTTT. Translated, it gives CAISGGQGLGNTEAFF.

This rearrangement joins TRBV3-1 (or the pseudogene TRBV3-2) to TRBJ2-7; TRBD2 is a possible D gene (6 bases). V was shortened by 8 bases and J by 3 bases, with 8 bases between the two germline ends. Germline V gene data show CDR1 as LGHDT and CDR2 as YNNKEL (reference sequence). CDR3 length: 11 amino acids. The CDR3 DNA sequence: TGTGCCAGCGCGGGGTTCTACGAGCAGTACTTC. Translation gives CASAGFYEQYF.

V and J are TRBV4-2 and TRBJ2-5; 7 positions agree with TRBD2. There are 15 residues in the CDR3. Germline V lookup: CDR1 LGHNA, CDR2 YNFKEQ. The J segment lost 5 bases and the V segment lost 1 base, leaving 7 bases of the junction unmatched. The CDR3 DNA is TGTGCCAGCAGCCAAGCGGGGGGTTCGACGGAGACCCAGTACTTC. Translation: CASSQAGGSTETQYF.

The chain recombines TRBV5-1 with TRBJ2-7, with a tentative D call TRBD1 (5 bases). V was clipped by 4 bases and J by 3 bases, with 8 bases between them. There are 12 residues in the CDR3. Germline assignment: CDR1 SGHRS and CDR2 YFSETQ. The DNA of the CDR3 is TGCGCCAGCAGCATGCAGGGCTACGAGCAGTACTTC. Translating gives CASSMQGYEQYF. Supplemented by reference TRBV5-1 and TRBJ2-7, the full variable domain reads KAGVTQTPRYLIKTRGQQVTLSCSPISGHRSVSWYQQTPGQGLQFLFEYFSETQRNKGNFPGRFSGRQFSNSRSEMNVSTLELGDSALYLCASSMQGYEQYFGPGTRLTVT.

The rearrangement joins TRBV9 to TRBJ2-7; the match to TRBD2 covers 7 bases. Germline loops: CDR1 SGDLS, CDR2 YYNGEE. CDR3 length: 16 amino acids. V dropped 0 bases and J dropped 4; count of bases not matched to a gene: 10. DNA of the CDR3: TGTGCCAGCAGCGTAGGGGTGACGGCGGGGGAGTACGAGCAGTACTTC. Its protein is CASSVGVTAGEYEQYF.

In its sample, this clone was seen once. This chain uses TRBV5-8 with TRBJ2-3, with TRBD2 as a possible D gene (7 bases). From germline, CDR1 is SGHTS and CDR2 YDEGEE. CDR3 length: 15 amino acids. V was pared by 2 bases and J by 3 bases, with 13 bases between. CDR3 protein: CASSFGGRRTDTQYF. In DNA, the CDR3 is TGTGCCAGCAGCTTCGGGGGGCGCCGAACAGATACGCAGTATTTT.

This chain links TRBV2 with TRBJ2-7; D not resolved. V was pared by 2 bases and J by 0 bases, with 5 bases between. Germline V gives CDR1 SNHLY, CDR2 FYNNEI. CDR3 size: 13 residues. The CDR3 sequence is CASSESVSYEQYF. In DNA form, the CDR3 reads TGTGCCAGCAGTGAATCGGTCTCCTACGAGCAGTACTTC.

The sample holds a few counts of this clone. DNA for the CDR3: TGTGCCAGCAGGGAGGACAGAGCGAACACCGGGGAGCTGTTTTTT. Its translation: CASREDRANTGELFF. This sequence joins TRBV2 and TRBJ2-2; D is possibly TRBD1 (6 bases). CDR1 and CDR2 (germline): SNHLY, FYNNEI. This CDR3 spans 15 amino acids. Trimming stripped 6 bases from V and 0 bases from J, with 11 bases between. Combining the CDR3 with reference TRBV2 and TRBJ2-2 gives the whole variable domain EPEVTQTPSHQVTQMGQEVILRCVPISNHLYFYWYRQILGQKVEFLVSFYNNEISEKSEIFDDQFSVERPDGSNFTLKIRSTKLEDSAMYFCASREDRANTGELFFGEGSRLTVL.

Written as DNA, the CDR3 is TGTGCCAGCAGCTTGGAGCAGGGGCGAGTGTCACCCCTCCACTTT. Its translation: CASSLEQGRVSPLHF. J is TRBJ1-6 and V is TRBV5-4; perhaps TRBD1 as D (6 bases). Germline values: CDR1 SGHNT, CDR2 YYREEE (reference sequence). The CDR3 extends over 15 amino acids. Trimming removed 0 bases from V and 10 bases from J, with 14 bases in between.

The rearrangement uses TRBV18 and TRBJ2-6, with 8 bases aligning to TRBD1. This CDR3 spans 17 amino acids. V lost 3 bases to trimming and J lost 2 bases; unmatched junction nucleotides: 6. CDR1 is KGHSH and CDR2 is LQKENI in the germline V gene. This chain's CDR3 is CASSPFGQGTGANVLTF. CDR3 DNA sequence: TGTGCCAGCTCACCTTTCGGACAGGGTACTGGGGCCAACGTCCTGACTTTC.

Only a few counts were recorded for this clone. This chain links TRBV3-1 (or the pseudogene TRBV3-2) with TRBJ2-5; D perhaps matches TRBD1 (5 bases). The CDR3 loop spans 13 amino acids. Germline V lookup: CDR1 LGHDT, CDR2 YNNKEL (reference sequence). Trimming left V 1 base short and J 5 bases short, with 8 bases between. CDR3 in amino acids: CASSQGYRETQYF. The CDR3 DNA is TGTGCCAGCAGCCAAGGGTACAGGGAGACCCAGTACTTC.

This rearrangement joins TRBV5-1 to TRBJ2-5; perhaps TRBD2 as D (6 bases). The CDR3 is 13 amino acids. V dropped 5 bases and J dropped 2 bases, with 10 bases sitting between them. Germline CDR1 SGHRS, CDR2 YFSETQ. The CDR3 region is CASRLAEQETQYF. The CDR3 coding sequence is TGCGCCAGCAGACTAGCAGAGCAAGAGACCCAGTACTTC.

This clone was seen only once. The chain uses TRBV7-8 and TRBJ1-2, with D hard to call. V gave up 1 base and J gave up 8 bases, with 11 bases separating them. Germline lookup yields CDR1 SGHVS and CDR2 FQNEAQ. The CDR3 has 13 amino acids. The CDR3 DNA sequence: TGTGCCAGCAGCTTAGATTCTGGGGAGGGCTACACCTTC. Protein sequence: CASSLDSGEGYTF.

The sample holds a few counts of this clone. The V gene is TRBV19, the J gene TRBJ1-5; 7 nucleotides align to TRBD1. Per germline, CDR1 LNHDA and CDR2 SQIVND (reference sequence). The CDR3 covers 15 residues. V was pared by 3 bases and J by 4 bases, with 6 bases of the junction left unmatched. The CDR3 loop reads CASSIQKGANQPQHF. The CDR3 DNA follows: TGTGCCAGTAGTATCCAAAAGGGGGCTAATCAGCCCCAGCATTTT.

In its sample, this clone was seen a few times. The gene calls are TRBV5-1 and TRBJ2-3; possibly TRBD2 for D (5 bases). The germline V gene has CDR1 SGHRS and CDR2 YFSETQ. This CDR3 region has 15 residues. Trimming took 7 bases from V and 0 from J, leaving 15 bases between them. In DNA form, the CDR3 reads TGCGCCAGCGGTCGCAGCGGCCCTAGCACAGATACGCAGTATTTT. It yields the protein CASGRSGPSTDTQYF.

The chain joins TRBV5-4 to TRBJ2-3; 8 positions match TRBD2. CDR3 size: 18 residues. Trimming removed 5 bases from V and 2 bases from J; junction bases left unmatched: 16. Germline V gene sequence: CDR1 SGHNT, CDR2 YYREEE (reference sequence). In DNA form, the CDR3 reads TGTGCCAGCAGTTTTGGTCCCGTTCGGGGGGGGGCCACAGATACGCAGTATTTT. Translation: CASSFGPVRGGATDTQYF. The whole variable domain, remainder taken from reference TRBV5-4 and TRBJ2-3, is ETGVTQSPTHLIKTRGQQVTLRCSSQSGHNTVSWYQQALGQGPQFIFQYYREEENGRGNFPPRFSGLQFPNYSSELNVNALELDDSALYLCASSFGPVRGGATDTQYFGPGTRLTVL.

This chain links TRBV7-9 with TRBJ1-4, with D possibly matching TRBD1 (6 bases). Trimming took off 5 bases at V and 8 bases at J, with 18 bases between the two ends. This CDR3 region has 15 residues. CDR1 SEHNR and CDR2 FQNEAQ come from the germline V gene (reference sequence). This chain's CDR3 is CASSPTGRVWEKLFF. The CDR3 DNA reads TGTGCCAGCAGCCCTACAGGGAGAGTTTGGGAAAAACTGTTTTTT. Full variable domain (outside the CDR3, taken from reference TRBV7-9 and TRBJ1-4): DTGVSQNPRHKITKRGQNVTFRCDPISEHNRLYWYRQTLGQGPEFLTYFQNEAQLEKSRLLSDRFSAERPKGSFSTLEIQRTEQGDSAMYLCASSPTGRVWEKLFFGSGTQLSVL.

The gene calls are TRBV6-5 and TRBJ1-3; 8 positions match TRBD1. The CDR3 covers 15 residues. V lost 10 bases, J lost 4 bases, and 12 bases stayed unmatched. CDR1 and CDR2 (germline): MNHEY, SVGAGI. For the CDR3, the DNA is TGTGCCACTAAGGGCAGGGGGCAGCTCGGAAACACCATATATTTT. Encoded protein: CATKGRGQLGNTIYF.

The chain joins TRBV6-4 to TRBJ2-3, with 11 bases that match TRBD2. The CDR3 totals 17 residues. V trimming: 6 bases; J trimming: 4 bases; junction bases outside the gene matches: 12. Per the germline V gene, CDR1 is MRHNA and CDR2 is SNTAGT. CDR3 sequence reads: CASSPRQGSGGADTQYF. As DNA, the CDR3 is TGTGCCAGCAGCCCACGGCAAGGTAGCGGGGGGGCAGATACGCAGTATTTT.

V usage is TRBV6-5 and J usage is TRBJ2-7; 7 bases are shared with TRBD1. V was clipped by 2 bases and J by 3 bases; unmatched bases: 10. The CDR3 is made up of 16 amino acids. Germline CDR1 reads MNHEY; CDR2 reads SVGAGI. As DNA, the CDR3 is TGTGCCAGCAGTTACCTCTCGGGACAGCGATACTACGAGCAGTACTTC. As protein: CASSYLSGQRYYEQYF.

The chain couples TRBV4-2 to TRBJ2-7; TRBD1 aligns across 9 bases. This CDR3 spans 15 amino acids. The V segment lost 4 bases and the J segment 3 bases; nucleotides outside the gene matches: 7. Germline V CDR1 and CDR2: LGHNA, YNFKEQ. The CDR3, as DNA: TGTGCCAGCAGCCTCCAACCGACAGGGGGCTACGAGCAGTACTTC. It codes for CASSLQPTGGYEQYF.

J is TRBJ1-2 and V is TRBV12-3 or TRBV12-4, with D perhaps TRBD1 (5 bases). V dropped 6 bases and J dropped 8 bases, with 13 bases sitting between them. The CDR3 extends over 12 amino acids. This CDR3 is CASSLTVRGYTF. The CDR3 DNA reads as TGTGCCAGCAGCTTGACAGTGAGGGGCTACACCTTC.

The chain has TRBV2 and TRBJ1-1, with a weak D call TRBD1 (6 bases). This CDR3 is 15 amino acids long. Germline lookup yields CDR1 SNHLY and CDR2 FYNNEI. Trimming took off 4 bases at V and 5 bases at J, with 17 bases between the two ends. In DNA, the CDR3 is TGTGCCAGCAGTGGGTCAGGGGCAGGGGAAACTGAAGCTTTCTTT. It specifies CASSGSGAGETEAFF. The full variable domain, with the rest looked up from reference TRBV2 and TRBJ1-1, is EPEVTQTPSHQVTQMGQEVILRCVPISNHLYFYWYRQILGQKVEFLVSFYNNEISEKSEIFDDQFSVERPDGSNFTLKIRSTKLEDSAMYFCASSGSGAGETEAFFGQGTRLTVV.

J is TRBJ2-7 and V is TRBV11-2; 8 positions match TRBD2. Trimming removed 0 bases from V and 2 bases from J; junction bases left unmatched: 6. Germline lookup yields CDR1 SGHAT and CDR2 FQNNGV. The length of the CDR3 is 16 residues. CDR3 in amino acids: CASSLDRAGGAYEQYF. CDR3 nucleotides: TGTGCCAGCAGCTTAGATAGGGCGGGGGGAGCCTACGAGCAGTACTTC.

This clone was recorded a few times. This chain joins TRBV5-1 and TRBJ2-2; D ambiguous. The CDR3 extends over 14 amino acids. Germline-derived CDR1 and CDR2 are SGHRS and YFSETQ. V lost 1 base, J lost 0 bases, and 4 bases lay in between. CDR3 nucleotide sequence: TGCGCCAGCAGCTTGCAAACGAACACCGGGGAGCTGTTTTTT. Translation: CASSLQTNTGELFF.